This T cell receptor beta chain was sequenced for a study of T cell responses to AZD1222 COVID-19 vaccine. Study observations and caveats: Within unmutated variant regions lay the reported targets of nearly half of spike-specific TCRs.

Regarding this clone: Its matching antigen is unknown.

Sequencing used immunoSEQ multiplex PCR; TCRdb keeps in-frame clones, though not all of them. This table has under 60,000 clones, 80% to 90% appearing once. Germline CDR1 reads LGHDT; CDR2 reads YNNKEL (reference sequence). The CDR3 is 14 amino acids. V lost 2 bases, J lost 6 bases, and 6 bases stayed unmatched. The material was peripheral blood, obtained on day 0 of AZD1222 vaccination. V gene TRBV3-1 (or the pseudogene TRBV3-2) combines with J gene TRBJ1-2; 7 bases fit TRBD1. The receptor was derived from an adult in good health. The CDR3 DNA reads TGTGCCAGCAGCCAAACCCCACAGGGGAATGGCTACACCTTC. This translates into CASSQTPQGNGYTF.